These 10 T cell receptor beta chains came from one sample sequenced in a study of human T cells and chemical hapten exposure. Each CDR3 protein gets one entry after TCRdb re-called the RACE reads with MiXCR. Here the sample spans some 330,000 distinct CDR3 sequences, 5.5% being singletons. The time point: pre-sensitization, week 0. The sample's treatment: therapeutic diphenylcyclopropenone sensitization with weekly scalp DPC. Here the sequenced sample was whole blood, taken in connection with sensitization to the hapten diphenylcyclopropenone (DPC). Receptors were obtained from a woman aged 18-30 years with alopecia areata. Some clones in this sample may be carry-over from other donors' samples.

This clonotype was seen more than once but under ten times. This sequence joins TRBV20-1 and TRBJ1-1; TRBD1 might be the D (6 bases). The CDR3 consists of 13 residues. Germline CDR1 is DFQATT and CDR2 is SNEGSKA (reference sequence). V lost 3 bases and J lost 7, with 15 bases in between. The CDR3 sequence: CSASPTGSREAFF. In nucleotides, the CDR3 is TGCAGTGCTAGCCCGACAGGTTCTCGTGAAGCTTTCTTT.

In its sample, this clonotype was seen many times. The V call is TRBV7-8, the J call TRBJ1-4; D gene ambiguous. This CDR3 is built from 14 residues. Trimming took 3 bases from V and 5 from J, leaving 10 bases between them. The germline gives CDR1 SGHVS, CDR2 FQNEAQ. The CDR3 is CASSFRIENEKLFF. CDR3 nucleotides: TGTGCCAGCAGCTTTAGGATAGAGAATGAAAAACTGTTTTTT. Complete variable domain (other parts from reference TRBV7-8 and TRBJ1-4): GAGVSQSPRYKVAKRGQDVALRCDPISGHVSLFWYQQALGQGPEFLTYFQNEAQLDKSGLPSDRFFAERPEGSVSTLKIQRTQQEDSAVYLCASSFRIENEKLFFGSGTQLSVL.

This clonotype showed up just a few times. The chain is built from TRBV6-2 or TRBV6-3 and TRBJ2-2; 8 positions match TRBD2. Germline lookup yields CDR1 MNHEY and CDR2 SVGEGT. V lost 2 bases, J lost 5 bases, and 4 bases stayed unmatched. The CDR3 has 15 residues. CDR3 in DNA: TGTGCCAGCAGTTACGAACTAGCGGTTACCGGGGAGCTGTTTTTT. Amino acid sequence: CASSYELAVTGELFF.

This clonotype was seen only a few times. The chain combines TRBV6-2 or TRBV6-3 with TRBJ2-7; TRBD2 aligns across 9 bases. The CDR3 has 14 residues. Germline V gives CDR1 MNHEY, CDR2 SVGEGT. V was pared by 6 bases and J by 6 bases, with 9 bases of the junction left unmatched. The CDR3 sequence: CASRISGGSGEQYF. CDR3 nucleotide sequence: TGTGCCAGCAGAATTAGCGGGGGATCTGGCGAGCAGTACTTC.

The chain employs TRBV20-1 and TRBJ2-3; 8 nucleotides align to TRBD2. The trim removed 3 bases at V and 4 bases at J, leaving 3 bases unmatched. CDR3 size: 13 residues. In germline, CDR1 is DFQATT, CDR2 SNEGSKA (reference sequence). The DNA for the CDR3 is TGCAGTGCTAGCGGGGGGGTGTCAGATACGCAGTATTTT. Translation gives CSASGGVSDTQYF.

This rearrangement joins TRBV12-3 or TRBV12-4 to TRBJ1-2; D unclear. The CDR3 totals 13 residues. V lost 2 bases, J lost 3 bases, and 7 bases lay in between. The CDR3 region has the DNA TGTGCCAGCAGTTTAATACACGACTATGGCTACACCTTC. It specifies CASSLIHDYGYTF.

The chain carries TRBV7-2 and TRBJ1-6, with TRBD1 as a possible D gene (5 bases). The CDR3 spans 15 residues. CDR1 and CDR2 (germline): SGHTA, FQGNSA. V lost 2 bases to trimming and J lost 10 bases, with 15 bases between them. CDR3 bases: TGTGCCAGCAGCTTAACGGGGGAGAGAGGGTCACCCCTCCACTTT. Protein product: CASSLTGERGSPLHF.

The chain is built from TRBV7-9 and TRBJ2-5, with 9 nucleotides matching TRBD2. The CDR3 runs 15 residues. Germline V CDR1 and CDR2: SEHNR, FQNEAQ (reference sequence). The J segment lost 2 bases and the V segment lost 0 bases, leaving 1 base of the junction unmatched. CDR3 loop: CASSLALAGQETQYF. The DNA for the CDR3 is TGTGCCAGCAGCTTAGCCCTAGCGGGGCAAGAGACCCAGTACTTC.

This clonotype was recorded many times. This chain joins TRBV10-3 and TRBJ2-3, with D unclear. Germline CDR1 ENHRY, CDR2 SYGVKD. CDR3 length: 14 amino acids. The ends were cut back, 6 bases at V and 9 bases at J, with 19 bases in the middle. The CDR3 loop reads CAIREQWTYSTQYF. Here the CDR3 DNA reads TGTGCCATCAGGGAACAATGGACCTACTCAACGCAGTATTTT.

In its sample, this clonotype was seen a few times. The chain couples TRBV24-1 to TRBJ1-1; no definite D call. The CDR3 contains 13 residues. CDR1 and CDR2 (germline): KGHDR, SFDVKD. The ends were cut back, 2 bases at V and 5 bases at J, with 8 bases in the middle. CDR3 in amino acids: CATSDWVGTEAFF. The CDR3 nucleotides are TGTGCCACCAGTGATTGGGTTGGGACTGAAGCTTTCTTT.